This paragraph covers one TCR beta chain sequence. These data originate in a study of blood T cell repertoires in COVID-19. Study details: There were acute and convalescent COVID-19 samples, and they came from the United States, Italy and Spain. Sources were T cells, B-cell-depleted T cells, or PBMCs; the material itself was cDNA or gDNA.

Original processing methods: Estimation of nucleated cell counts relied on the amplification of reference gene primers. Data came from immunoSEQ multiplex PCR; TCRdb stores just in-frame clones and leaves some out. V and J calls and clone size follow that table, whereas D and trimming were derived from the DNA. The top ten hold around 2.9% of the sample, which has around 300,000 clones, 80% to 90% seen once. The clonotype was recovered from a woman in her 30s with active or convalescent COVID-19. The specimen sequenced was peripheral blood.

In DNA, the CDR3 is TGTGCCAGCAGCCGCGCGACAGGGAGCACTGAAGCTTTCTTT. As protein: CASSRATGSTEAFF. The rearrangement uses TRBV28 and TRBJ1-1; 7 bases are shared with TRBD1. Germline CDR1 is MDHEN and CDR2 is SYDVKM. The CDR3 is 14 residues long. The junction had 8 bases not matched to a gene; V was cut back by 6 bases and J by 4 bases.